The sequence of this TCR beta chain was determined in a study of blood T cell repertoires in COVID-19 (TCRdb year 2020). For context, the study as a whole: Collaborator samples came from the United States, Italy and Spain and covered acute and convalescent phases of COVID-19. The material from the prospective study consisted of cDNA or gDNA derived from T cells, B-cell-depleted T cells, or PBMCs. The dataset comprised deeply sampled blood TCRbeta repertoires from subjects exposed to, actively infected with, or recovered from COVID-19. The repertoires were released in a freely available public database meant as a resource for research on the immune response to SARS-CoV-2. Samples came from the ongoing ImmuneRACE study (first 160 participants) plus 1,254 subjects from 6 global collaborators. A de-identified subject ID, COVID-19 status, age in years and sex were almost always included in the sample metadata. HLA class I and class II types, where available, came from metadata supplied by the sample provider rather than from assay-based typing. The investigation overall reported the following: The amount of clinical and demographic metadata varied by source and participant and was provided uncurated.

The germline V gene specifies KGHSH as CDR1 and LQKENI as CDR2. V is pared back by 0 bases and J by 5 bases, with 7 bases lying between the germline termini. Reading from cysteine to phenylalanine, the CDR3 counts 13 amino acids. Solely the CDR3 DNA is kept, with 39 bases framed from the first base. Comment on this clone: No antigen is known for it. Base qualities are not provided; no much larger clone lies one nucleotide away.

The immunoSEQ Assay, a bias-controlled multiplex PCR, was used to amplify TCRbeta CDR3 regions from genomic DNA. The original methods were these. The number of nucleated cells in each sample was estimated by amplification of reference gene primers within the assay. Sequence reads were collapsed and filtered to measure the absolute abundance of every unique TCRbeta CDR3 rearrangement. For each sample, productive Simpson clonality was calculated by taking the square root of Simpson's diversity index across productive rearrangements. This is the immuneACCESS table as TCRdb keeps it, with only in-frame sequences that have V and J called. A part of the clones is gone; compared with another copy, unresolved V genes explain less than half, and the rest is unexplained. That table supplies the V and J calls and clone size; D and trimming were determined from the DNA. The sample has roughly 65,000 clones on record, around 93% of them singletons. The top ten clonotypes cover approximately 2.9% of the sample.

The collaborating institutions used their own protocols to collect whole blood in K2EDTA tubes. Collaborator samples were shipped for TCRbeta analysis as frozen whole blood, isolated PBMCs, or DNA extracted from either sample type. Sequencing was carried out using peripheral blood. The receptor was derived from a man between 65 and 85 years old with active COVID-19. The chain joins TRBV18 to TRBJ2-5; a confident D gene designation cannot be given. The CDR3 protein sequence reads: CASSPPNQETQYF. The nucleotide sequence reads TGTGCCAGCTCACCACCCAATCAGGAGACCCAGTACTTC.